This passage covers 19 T cell receptor beta chains from one sample sequenced in a study of shared clonotypes between healthy human individuals. Assay used: immunoSEQ multiplex PCR; TCRdb lists only in-frame clones, some missing. The sample records about 100,000 clones, approximately 63% being singletons. Sequencing input: memory CD8+ T cells sorted from blood. The subset is: CD45RO+ cells pooled with CCR7-negative TemRA cells. Receptor source: a man younger than 45 in good health.

CDR3 DNA sequence: TGTGCCAGCGGACCTTGGGGCGGAGAGACCCAGTACTTC. It yields the protein CASGPWGGETQYF. The V call is TRBV27, the J call TRBJ2-5; possibly TRBD1 for D (5 bases). CDR1 and CDR2 from the germline V gene are MNHEY and SMNVEV (reference sequence). Trimming removed 8 bases from V and 4 bases from J, with 14 bases in between. This CDR3 comprises 13 residues.

The chain joins TRBV29-1 to TRBJ1-1; D is unclear. The germline CDR1 and CDR2 sequences are SQVTM and ANQGSEA. The CDR3 has 14 amino acids. V gave up 5 bases and J gave up 1 base, with 14 bases separating them. The DNA of the CDR3 is TGCAGCGTTTCCCCCAAGGTGGGGAACACTGAAGCTTTCTTT. Its translation is CSVSPKVGNTEAFF.

This chain links TRBV29-1 with TRBJ2-7; 9 bases match TRBD1. The CDR3 extends over 13 amino acids. V lost 6 bases, J lost 11 bases, and 14 bases stayed unmatched. CDR1 and CDR2 from the germline V gene are SQVTM and ANQGSEA. CDR3 bases: TGCAGCGTCCGGACAGGGGACGCCGAGGGGGAGTACTTC. Amino acid sequence: CSVRTGDAEGEYF.

The chain recombines TRBV4-3 with TRBJ1-4; D is undetermined. V lost 0 bases to trimming and J lost 6 bases, with 5 bases between them. The CDR3 consists of 13 residues. CDR1 is LGHNA, CDR2 YSLEER, per germline. As DNA, the CDR3 is TGCGCCAGCAGCCAAGATCTGGATGAAAAACTGTTTTTT. As protein: CASSQDLDEKLFF.

This clone appeared a few times. This chain joins TRBV6-6 and TRBJ2-7, with D uncertain. The CDR3 has 14 residues. CDR1 is MNHNY, CDR2 SVGAGI, per germline (reference sequence). Trimming shortened V by 2 bases and J by 2 bases, and 10 bases separated the two germline ends. The CDR3 DNA sequence: TGTGCCAGCAGTTACACGCTGGCAGCCTACGAGCAGTACTTC. This sequence encodes CASSYTLAAYEQYF.

The V call is TRBV10-2, the J call TRBJ2-5; perhaps TRBD2 as D (6 bases). This CDR3 contains 13 residues. CDR1 and CDR2 (germline): WSHSY, SAAADI. The V end lost 6 bases, the J end lost 2 bases, and 10 bases lay between the germline ends. DNA for the CDR3: TGCGCCAGCAGCGGGACTCGACAAGAGACCCAGTACTTC. Translating gives CASSGTRQETQYF.

The chain couples TRBV2 to TRBJ1-4; perhaps TRBD1 as D (5 bases). V was shortened by 5 bases and J by 6 bases, with 16 bases between the two germline ends. CDR3 length equals 15 residues. The V gene's germline CDR1 is SNHLY and CDR2 FYNNEI. The CDR3 region has the DNA TGTGCCAGCAGTTTCTCGAAGGGGTTCGATGAAAAACTGTTTTTT. Its protein product is CASSFSKGFDEKLFF. The full variable domain, completed using reference TRBV2 and TRBJ1-4, is EPEVTQTPSHQVTQMGQEVILRCVPISNHLYFYWYRQILGQKVEFLVSFYNNEISEKSEIFDDQFSVERPDGSNFTLKIRSTKLEDSAMYFCASSFSKGFDEKLFFGSGTQLSVL.

The chain joins TRBV6-5 to TRBJ1-1, with unresolved D. The CDR3 extends over 12 amino acids. V was clipped by 8 bases and J by 1 base, with 8 bases between them. Germline V gene sequence: CDR1 MNHEY, CDR2 SVGAGI. The CDR3 protein is CASGMQNTEAFF. CDR3 coding DNA: TGTGCCAGCGGGATGCAGAACACTGAAGCTTTCTTT.

The chain has TRBV5-1 and TRBJ2-7; perhaps TRBD2 as D (6 bases). The CDR3 loop spans 13 amino acids. Looked up from germline, CDR1 is SGHRS and CDR2 is YFSETQ. Trimming took 2 bases from V and 3 from J, leaving 9 bases between them. The CDR3 nucleotides are TGCGCCAGCAGCTTAGGCGGGGACTACGAGCAGTACTTC. It translates to CASSLGGDYEQYF.

In its sample, this clone was seen a few times. This chain uses TRBV4-1 with TRBJ2-3; 11 nucleotides match TRBD2. V lost 0 bases, J lost 2 bases, and 10 bases stayed unmatched. This CDR3 region has 19 residues. From germline, CDR1 is MGHRA and CDR2 YSYEKL. CDR3 loop: CASSQEGVAGGPDTDTQYF. CDR3 DNA: TGCGCCAGCAGCCAAGAAGGGGTAGCGGGAGGGCCGGACACAGATACGCAGTATTTT.

The rearrangement links TRBV2 to TRBJ1-5; D is unresolved. The CDR3 has 14 amino acids. V was shortened by 6 bases and J by 2 bases, with 11 bases between the two germline ends. The V gene's germline CDR1 is SNHLY and CDR2 FYNNEI. The CDR3 loop is CASSQEGGNQPQHF. The DNA for the CDR3 is TGTGCCAGCAGCCAGGAAGGAGGCAATCAGCCCCAGCATTTT.

This chain links TRBV7-2 with TRBJ1-4; 7 bases map to TRBD1. Trimming took 5 bases from V and 4 from J; bases not matched to a gene: 4. The length of the CDR3 is 14 residues. CDR1 and CDR2 from the germline V gene are SGHTA and FQGNSA. In DNA, the CDR3 is TGTGCCAGCAGCGGGGACAGTAATAATGAAAAACTGTTTTTT. As protein: CASSGDSNNEKLFF.

The chain couples TRBV9 to TRBJ2-2; D may correspond to TRBD1 or TRBD2 (5 bases each). CDR3 size: 16 residues. Germline V gene lookup returns CDR1 SGDLS and CDR2 YYNGEE. The V end lost 4 bases, the J end lost 0 bases, and 13 bases lay between the germline ends. The CDR3 spells CASSSPRGANTGELFF. The CDR3 nucleotides read TGTGCCAGCAGCTCTCCTCGGGGCGCGAACACCGGGGAGCTGTTTTTT.

The sample holds one count of this clone. The chain carries TRBV2 and TRBJ2-2; D uncertain. Trimming cost V 6 bases and J 9 bases, with 11 bases left between them. Per the germline V gene, CDR1 is SNHLY and CDR2 is FYNNEI. The CDR3 runs to 12 residues. The CDR3 sequence: CASRTDHRELFF. CDR3 coding DNA: TGTGCCAGCAGAACAGATCACCGGGAGCTGTTTTTT.

In its sample, this clone is medium-sized. V gene TRBV6-1 combines with J gene TRBJ2-7; D gene ambiguous. CDR1 is MNHNS and CDR2 is SASEGT in the germline V gene. The CDR3 sequence is 15 residues long. V lost 1 base to trimming and J lost 0 bases, with 10 bases between them. CDR3 sequence: CASSEELGSSYEQYF. The CDR3, as DNA: TGTGCCAGCAGTGAAGAACTGGGAAGCTCCTACGAGCAGTACTTC.

This sequence joins TRBV15 and TRBJ2-7; D is possibly TRBD2 (5 bases). The germline V gene encodes CDR1 LNHNV and CDR2 YYDKDF (reference sequence). The CDR3 runs to 13 residues. The germline V and J ends were trimmed by 1 base and 3 bases, with 7 bases remaining between them. The CDR3 DNA reads TGTGCCACCAGCAGAGGACGGGACTACGAGCAGTACTTC. Its translation: CATSRGRDYEQYF.

The chain joins TRBV6-5 to TRBJ2-7; D possibly corresponds to TRBD1 (6 bases). The CDR3 sequence is 12 residues long. CDR1 MNHEY and CDR2 SVGAGI come from the germline V gene. V was pared by 2 bases and J by 12 bases, with 14 bases between. The CDR3 protein is CASSYPTGARYF. CDR3 DNA sequence: TGTGCCAGCAGTTACCCGACAGGAGCTAGGTACTTC.

This chain links TRBV28 with TRBJ2-7, with D tentatively TRBD2 (6 bases). Germline assignment: CDR1 MDHEN and CDR2 SYDVKM. This CDR3 region has 12 residues. Trimming left V 5 bases short and J 1 base short, with 6 bases between. The CDR3: CASSRGSYEQYF. In nucleotides, the CDR3 is TGTGCCAGCAGTCGGGGGTCCTACGAGCAGTACTTC.

This chain uses TRBV11-2 with TRBJ2-1; 9 bases are a match to TRBD2. Unmatched junction bases numbered 11, after V lost 2 bases and J lost 6 bases. CDR1 and CDR2 (germline): SGHAT, FQNNGV. The CDR3 contains 17 residues. The CDR3: CASSLSGKIAGANEQFF. DNA of the CDR3: TGTGCCAGCAGCTTATCTGGTAAGATAGCGGGAGCCAATGAGCAGTTCTTC.